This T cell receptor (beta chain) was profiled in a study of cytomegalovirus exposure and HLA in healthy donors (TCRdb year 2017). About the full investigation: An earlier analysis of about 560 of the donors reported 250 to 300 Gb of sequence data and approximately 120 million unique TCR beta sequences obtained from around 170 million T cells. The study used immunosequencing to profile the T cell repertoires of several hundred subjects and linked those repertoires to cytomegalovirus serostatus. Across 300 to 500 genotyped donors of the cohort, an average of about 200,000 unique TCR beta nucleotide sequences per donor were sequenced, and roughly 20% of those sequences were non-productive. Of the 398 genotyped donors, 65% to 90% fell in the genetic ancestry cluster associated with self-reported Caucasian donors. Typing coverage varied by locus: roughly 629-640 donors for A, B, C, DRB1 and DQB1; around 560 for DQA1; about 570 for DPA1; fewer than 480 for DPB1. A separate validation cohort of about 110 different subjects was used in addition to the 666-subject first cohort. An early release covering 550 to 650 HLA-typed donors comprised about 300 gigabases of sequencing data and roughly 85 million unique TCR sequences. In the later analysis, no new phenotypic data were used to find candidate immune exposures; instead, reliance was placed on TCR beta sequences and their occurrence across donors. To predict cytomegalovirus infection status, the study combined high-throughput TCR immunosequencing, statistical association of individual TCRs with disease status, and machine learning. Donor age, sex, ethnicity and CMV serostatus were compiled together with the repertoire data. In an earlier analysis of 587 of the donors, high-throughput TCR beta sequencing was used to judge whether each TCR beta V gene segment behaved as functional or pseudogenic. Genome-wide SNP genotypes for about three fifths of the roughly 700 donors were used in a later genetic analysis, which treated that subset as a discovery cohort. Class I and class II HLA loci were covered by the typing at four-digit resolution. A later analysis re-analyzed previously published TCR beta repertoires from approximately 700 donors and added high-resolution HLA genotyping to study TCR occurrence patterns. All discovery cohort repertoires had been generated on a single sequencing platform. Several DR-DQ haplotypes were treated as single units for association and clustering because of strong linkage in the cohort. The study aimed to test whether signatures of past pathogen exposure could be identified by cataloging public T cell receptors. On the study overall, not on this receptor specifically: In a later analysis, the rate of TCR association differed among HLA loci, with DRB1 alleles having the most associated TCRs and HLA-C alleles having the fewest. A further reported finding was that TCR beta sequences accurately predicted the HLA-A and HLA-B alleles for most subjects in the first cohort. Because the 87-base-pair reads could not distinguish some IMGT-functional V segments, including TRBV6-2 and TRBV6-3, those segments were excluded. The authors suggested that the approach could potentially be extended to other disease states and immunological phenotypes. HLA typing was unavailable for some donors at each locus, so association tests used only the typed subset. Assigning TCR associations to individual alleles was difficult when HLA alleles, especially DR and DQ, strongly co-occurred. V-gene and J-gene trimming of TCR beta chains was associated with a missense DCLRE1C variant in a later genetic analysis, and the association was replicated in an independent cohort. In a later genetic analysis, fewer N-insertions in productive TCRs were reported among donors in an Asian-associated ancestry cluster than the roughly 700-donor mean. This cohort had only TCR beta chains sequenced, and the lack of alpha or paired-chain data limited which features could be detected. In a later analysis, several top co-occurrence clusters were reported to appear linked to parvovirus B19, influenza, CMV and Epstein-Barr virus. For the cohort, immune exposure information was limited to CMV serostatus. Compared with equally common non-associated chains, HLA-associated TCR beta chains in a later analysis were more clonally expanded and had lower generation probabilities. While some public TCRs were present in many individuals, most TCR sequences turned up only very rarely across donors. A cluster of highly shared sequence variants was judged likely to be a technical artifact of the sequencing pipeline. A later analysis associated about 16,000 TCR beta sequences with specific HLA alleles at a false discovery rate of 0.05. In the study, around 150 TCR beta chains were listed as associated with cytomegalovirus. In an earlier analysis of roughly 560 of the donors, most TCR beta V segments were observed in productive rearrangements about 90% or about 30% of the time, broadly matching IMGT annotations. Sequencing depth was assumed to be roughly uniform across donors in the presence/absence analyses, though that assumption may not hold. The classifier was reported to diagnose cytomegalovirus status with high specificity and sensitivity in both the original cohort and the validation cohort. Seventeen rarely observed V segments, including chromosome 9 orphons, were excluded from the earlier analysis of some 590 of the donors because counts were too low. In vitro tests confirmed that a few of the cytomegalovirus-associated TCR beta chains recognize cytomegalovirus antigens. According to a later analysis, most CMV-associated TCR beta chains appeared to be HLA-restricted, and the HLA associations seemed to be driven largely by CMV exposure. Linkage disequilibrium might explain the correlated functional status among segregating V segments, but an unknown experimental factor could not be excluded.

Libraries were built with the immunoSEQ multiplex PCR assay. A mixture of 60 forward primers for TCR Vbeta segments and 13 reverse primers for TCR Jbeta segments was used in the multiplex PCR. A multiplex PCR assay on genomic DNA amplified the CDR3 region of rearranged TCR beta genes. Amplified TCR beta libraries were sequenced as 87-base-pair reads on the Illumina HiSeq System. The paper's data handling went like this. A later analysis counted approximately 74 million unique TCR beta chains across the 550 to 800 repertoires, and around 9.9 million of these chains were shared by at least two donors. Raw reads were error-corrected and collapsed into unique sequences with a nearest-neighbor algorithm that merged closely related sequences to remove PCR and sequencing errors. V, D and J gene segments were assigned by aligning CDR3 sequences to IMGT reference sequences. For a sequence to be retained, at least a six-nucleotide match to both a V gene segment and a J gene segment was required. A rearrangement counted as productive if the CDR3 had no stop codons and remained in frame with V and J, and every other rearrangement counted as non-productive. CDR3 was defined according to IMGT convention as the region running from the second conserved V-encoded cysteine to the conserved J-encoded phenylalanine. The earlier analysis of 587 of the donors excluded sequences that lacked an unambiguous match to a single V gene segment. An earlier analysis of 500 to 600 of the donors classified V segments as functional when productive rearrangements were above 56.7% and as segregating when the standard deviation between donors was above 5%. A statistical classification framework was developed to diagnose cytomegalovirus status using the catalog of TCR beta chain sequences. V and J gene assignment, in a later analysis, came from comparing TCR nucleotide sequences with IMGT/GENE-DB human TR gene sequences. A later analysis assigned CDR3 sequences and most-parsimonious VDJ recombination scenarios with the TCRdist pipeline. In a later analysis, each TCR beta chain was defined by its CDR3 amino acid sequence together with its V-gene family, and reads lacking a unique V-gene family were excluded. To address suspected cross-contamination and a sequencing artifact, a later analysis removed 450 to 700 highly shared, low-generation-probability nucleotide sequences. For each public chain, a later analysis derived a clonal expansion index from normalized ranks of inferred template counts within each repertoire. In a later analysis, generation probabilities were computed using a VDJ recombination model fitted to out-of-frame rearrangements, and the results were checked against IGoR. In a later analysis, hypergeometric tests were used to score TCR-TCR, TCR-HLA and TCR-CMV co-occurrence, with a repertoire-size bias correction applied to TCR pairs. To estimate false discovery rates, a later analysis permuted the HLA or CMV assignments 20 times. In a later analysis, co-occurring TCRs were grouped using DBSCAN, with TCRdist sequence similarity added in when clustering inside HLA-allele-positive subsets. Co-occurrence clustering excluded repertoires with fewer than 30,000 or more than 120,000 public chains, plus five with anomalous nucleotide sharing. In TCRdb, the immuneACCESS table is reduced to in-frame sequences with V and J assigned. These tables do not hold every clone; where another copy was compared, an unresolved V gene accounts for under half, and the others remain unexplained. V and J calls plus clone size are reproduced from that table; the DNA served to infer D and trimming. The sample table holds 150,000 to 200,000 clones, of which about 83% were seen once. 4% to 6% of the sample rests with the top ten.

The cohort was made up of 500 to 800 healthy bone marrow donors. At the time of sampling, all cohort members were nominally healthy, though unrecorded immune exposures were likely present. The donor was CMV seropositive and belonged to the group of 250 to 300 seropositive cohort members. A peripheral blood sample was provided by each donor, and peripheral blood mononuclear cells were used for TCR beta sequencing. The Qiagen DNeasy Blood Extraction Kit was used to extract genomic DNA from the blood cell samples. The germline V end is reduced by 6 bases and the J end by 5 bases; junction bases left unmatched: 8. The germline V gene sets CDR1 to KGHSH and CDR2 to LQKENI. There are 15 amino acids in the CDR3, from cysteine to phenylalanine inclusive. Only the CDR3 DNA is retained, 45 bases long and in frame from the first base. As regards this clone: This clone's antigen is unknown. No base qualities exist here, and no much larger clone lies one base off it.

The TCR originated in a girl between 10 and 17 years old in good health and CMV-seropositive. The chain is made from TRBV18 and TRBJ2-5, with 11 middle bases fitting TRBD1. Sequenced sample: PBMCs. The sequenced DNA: TGTGCCAGCTCCACTGGAAGGACAGGGGGCGAGACCCAGTACTTC. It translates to CASSTGRTGGETQYF.